These T cell receptor beta chains were read from a single sample in a study of cytomegalovirus exposure and HLA in healthy donors. Clones were read by immunoSEQ multiplex PCR, and TCRdb kept only the in-frame ones, dropping some. Its listing shows about 100,000 clones. The sequencing sample was made of PBMCs. The receptors were sampled from a man aged 45 to 65 in good health and CMV-seronegative. Both conserved end residues are part of each CDR3. Fields, in order: D gene, J gene, V gene, CDR3 DNA, CDR3 protein. A D gene is named only where the DNA matches it firmly.

D gene: TRBD1; J gene: TRBJ2-5; V gene: TRBV5-6; CDR3 DNA: TGTGCCAGCCAACAAACAGACAGGGGGCGCCTCCAAGAGACCCAGTACTTC; CDR3 protein: CASQQTDRGRLQETQYF
D gene: TRBD1; J gene: TRBJ1-3; V gene: TRBV5-6; CDR3 DNA: TGTGCCAGCAGCCCGGGGACAGCTGGAAACACCATATATTTT; CDR3 protein: CASSPGTAGNTIYF
D gene: .; J gene: TRBJ2-4; V gene: TRBV25-1; CDR3 DNA: TGTGCCAGCAGTGAAGACACATTCAGGCAGTACTTC; CDR3 protein: CASSEDTFRQYF
D gene: TRBD1; J gene: TRBJ1-3; V gene: TRBV18; CDR3 DNA: TGTGCCAGCTCACGAGCCGGGACAGGGACTAAGAGCTCTGGAAACACCATATATTTT; CDR3 protein: CASSRAGTGTKSSGNTIYF
D gene: TRBD2; J gene: TRBJ2-2; V gene: TRBV5-1; CDR3 DNA: TGCGCCAGCAGCTTAGCCCCAGGACTAGCGGGAGATAACACCGGGGAGCTGTTTTTT; CDR3 protein: CASSLAPGLAGDNTGELFF
D gene: .; J gene: TRBJ1-1; V gene: TRBV27; CDR3 DNA: TGTGCCAGCAGTGGTGCAGGGTATAACGGTGAAGCTTTCTTT; CDR3 protein: CASSGAGYNGEAFF
D gene: .; J gene: TRBJ1-3; V gene: TRBV14; CDR3 DNA: TGTGCCAGCAGCCAAGGACTGAGCTCTGGAAACACCATATATTTT; CDR3 protein: CASSQGLSSGNTIYF
D gene: .; J gene: TRBJ1-2; V gene: TRBV6-4; CDR3 DNA: TGTGCCAGCAGAGATACGCCTACCGTCGGTGGCTACACCTTC; CDR3 protein: CASRDTPTVGGYTF
D gene: .; J gene: TRBJ1-1; V gene: TRBV4-3; CDR3 DNA: TGCGCCAGCAGCCAAGACTCAATGTGGCAGAATGATGAAGCTTTCTTT; CDR3 protein: CASSQDSMWQNDEAFF
D gene: .; J gene: TRBJ2-7; V gene: TRBV7-2; CDR3 DNA: TGTGCCAGCAGCCAAGTGCCCAGGCAGCAGTACTTC; CDR3 protein: CASSQVPRQQYF
D gene: .; J gene: TRBJ1-5; V gene: TRBV7-2; CDR3 DNA: TGTGCCAGCAGCTTATTGGTCGGGGGCAATCAGCCCCAGCATTTT; CDR3 protein: CASSLLVGGNQPQHF
D gene: TRBD2; J gene: TRBJ2-2; V gene: TRBV19; CDR3 DNA: TGTGCCAGTACCGCGGGCTCGGGAGGGGCCGGGGAGCTGTTTTTT; CDR3 protein: CASTAGSGGAGELFF
D gene: TRBD2; J gene: TRBJ2-1; V gene: TRBV11-3; CDR3 DNA: TGTGCCAGCAGCTTTGAGCGGGGGGGACACAATGAGCAGTTCTTC; CDR3 protein: CASSFERGGHNEQFF
D gene: TRBD1; J gene: TRBJ1-1; V gene: TRBV5-6; CDR3 DNA: TGTGCCAGCAGCATCAGGGGGCGCCGAACTGAAGCTTTCTTT; CDR3 protein: CASSIRGRRTEAFF
D gene: .; J gene: TRBJ2-5; V gene: TRBV5-1; CDR3 DNA: TGCGCCAGCAGCCGCGAGCAGGGGTGGGAGACCCAGTACTTC; CDR3 protein: CASSREQGWETQYF
D gene: TRBD1; J gene: TRBJ2-7; V gene: TRBV6-5; CDR3 DNA: TGTGCCAGCAGTGCAACATGGGACAGGGCGTACGAGCAGTACTTC; CDR3 protein: CASSATWDRAYEQYF
D gene: .; J gene: TRBJ2-1; V gene: TRBV4-3; CDR3 DNA: TGCGCCAGCAGCCAATATATAGAAGACAACTCCTACAATGAGCAGTTCTTC; CDR3 protein: CASSQYIEDNSYNEQFF
D gene: TRBD1; J gene: TRBJ1-1; V gene: TRBV5-8; CDR3 DNA: TGTGCCAGCAGCTTGGGACAGGGCCACACTGAAGCTTTCTTT; CDR3 protein: CASSLGQGHTEAFF
D gene: .; J gene: TRBJ1-2; V gene: TRBV18; CDR3 DNA: TGTGCCAGCTCACCCCAGGGAATCTATGGCTACACCTTC; CDR3 protein: CASSPQGIYGYTF
D gene: TRBD2; J gene: TRBJ2-7; V gene: TRBV18; CDR3 DNA: TGTGCCAGCTCGCCGACTAGCGGGGGGTCCTACGAGCAGTACTTC; CDR3 protein: CASSPTSGGSYEQYF
D gene: .; J gene: TRBJ2-7; V gene: TRBV7-9; CDR3 DNA: TGTGCCAGCAGCGTCGCCGGGGTGACCTACGAGCAGTACTTC; CDR3 protein: CASSVAGVTYEQYF
D gene: .; J gene: TRBJ1-5; V gene: TRBV28; CDR3 DNA: TGTGCCGCCCAAGTCATGGGGCGCAATCAGCCCCAGCATTTT; CDR3 protein: CAAQVMGRNQPQHF
D gene: TRBD1; J gene: TRBJ1-5; V gene: TRBV19; CDR3 DNA: TGTGCCAGTAGTATAAGGGACAGGGTGAGCAATCAGCCCCAGCATTTT; CDR3 protein: CASSIRDRVSNQPQHF